This is a list of T cell receptor beta chains from one sample in a study of blood T cell repertoires in COVID-19. Produced via immunoSEQ multiplex PCR; TCRdb's table is partial and in-frame only. In the table there are some 260,000 clones, around 88% of which are singletons. Sequencing was carried out using PBMCs or T cells enriched from blood (not recorded which). Every receptor here comes from a man between 35 and 55 years old who had recovered from COVID-19. The CDR3 runs from the conserved cysteine through the conserved F or W. The D gene is left open where the match is weak. Clone sizes are given selectively: once, few, many, or a class where the clone is expanded.

size	V	D	J	DNA	CDR3
-	TRBV3-1/TRBV3-2	TRBD1	TRBJ1-1	TGTGCCAGCAGCCTCGGACAGGGCACTGAAGCTTTCTTT	CASSLGQGTEAFF
-	TRBV6-6	TRBD1	TRBJ1-2	TGTGCCGCGGACCGGGACAGTACCTATGGCTACACCTTC	CAADRDSTYGYTF
-	TRBV13	-	TRBJ2-3	TGTGCCAGCAGCTCCACCCCCGCAGGGCTGCCGGATACGCAGTATTTT	CASSSTPAGLPDTQYF
-	TRBV7-9	TRBD2	TRBJ2-1	TGTGCCAGCAGCTTAACTAGCGGGGCTACATACAATGAGCAGTTCTTC	CASSLTSGATYNEQFF
-	TRBV7-9	TRBD1	TRBJ1-4	TGTGCCAGCAGCTTATTGATCAATACAGGGGATTTGGAAAAACTGTTTTTT	CASSLLINTGDLEKLFF
-	TRBV13	-	TRBJ2-1	TGTGCCAGCAGCTTATTCAGGGAACGGTTTGAACAGTTCTTC	CASSLFRERFEQFF
-	TRBV19	-	TRBJ1-3	TGTGCCAGTAGCCCGAACAGGCGAAACACCATATATTTT	CASSPNRRNTIYF
-	TRBV7-8	-	TRBJ2-3	TGTGCCAGCAGCCTTGGGGCTGGGGGCGGATCATATAGCACAGATACGCAGTATTTT	CASSLGAGGGSYSTDTQYF
-	TRBV19	-	TRBJ1-2	TGTGCCAGTAGTACCGTCGTGCGGGGTCACTATGGCTACACCTTC	CASSTVVRGHYGYTF
once	TRBV5-1	-	TRBJ1-1	TGCGCCAGCAGCTTGGCAGCAGGGAACACTGAAGCTTTCTTT	CASSLAAGNTEAFF
-	TRBV6-5	-	TRBJ1-1	TGTGCCAGCAGCTCCGGGACATCCCCTAACACTGAAGCTTTCTTT	CASSSGTSPNTEAFF
-	TRBV11-3	-	TRBJ1-6	TGTGCCAGCAGCTTAAACACAGGGAATTCACCCCTCCACTTT	CASSLNTGNSPLHF
once	TRBV7-9	-	TRBJ2-2	TGTGCCAGCAGCTTAGTGGGTGCAGGTAACACCGGGGAGCTGTTTTTT	CASSLVGAGNTGELFF
-	TRBV5-1	-	TRBJ2-2	TGCGCCAGCAGCTGGGCAGGAGGGAACACCGGGGAGCTGTTTTTT	CASSWAGGNTGELFF
-	TRBV5-1	TRBD2	TRBJ2-7	TGCGCCAGCAGCCCAAATAGCGGGAGTGGCTACGAGCAGTACTTC	CASSPNSGSGYEQYF
-	TRBV10-2	-	TRBJ1-6	TGCGCCAGCGGGCTAAAGACCGGGACAAGCGGCTATAATTCACCCCTCCACTTT	CASGLKTGTSGYNSPLHF
-	TRBV18	-	TRBJ1-1	TGTGCCAGCTCACCACGAGATCTTGAAGCTTTCTTT	CASSPRDLEAFF
-	TRBV12-3/TRBV12-4	-	TRBJ1-1	TGTGCCAGCAGTTTACTTGTAGATGAAGCTTTCTTT	CASSLLVDEAFF
-	TRBV13	-	TRBJ2-7	TGTGCCAGCAGCTTGAACACAGGGATTAACGAGCAGTACTTC	CASSLNTGINEQYF
-	TRBV11-2	-	TRBJ1-5	TGTGCCAGCAGCATCCTCAGGGATCAGCCCCAGCATTTT	CASSILRDQPQHF
once	TRBV29-1	TRBD1	TRBJ2-1	TGCAGCGTCCCCCACCGGGACAGGGCTTACAATGAGCAGTTCTTC	CSVPHRDRAYNEQFF
-	TRBV19	-	TRBJ1-2	TGTGCCAGTAGTATAGCCCCAGGGGCCTATGGCTACACCTTC	CASSIAPGAYGYTF
-	TRBV18	-	TRBJ2-6	TGTGCCAGCTCACCACTGTCCGGGGGAGTCGGAGGGGCCAACGTCCTGACTTTC	CASSPLSGGVGGANVLTF